The 11 T cell receptor beta chains below come from one sample, sequenced in a study of shared clonotypes between healthy human individuals. Sequencing used immunoSEQ multiplex PCR; TCRdb keeps in-frame clones, though not all of them. The sample records roughly 2.2 million clones, around 93% being singletons. The sequencing sample was made of naive CD4+ T cells from PBMCs. The subset here: CD45RA+ positively selected. The receptors shown here come from a man between 18 and 29 years old in good health. Some clones in this sample may be carry-over from other donors' samples.

The chain uses TRBV28 and TRBJ2-5; TRBD1 is a possible D gene (6 bases). Germline V gene sequence: CDR1 MDHEN, CDR2 SYDVKM. The V end lost 3 bases, the J end lost 3 bases, and 11 bases lay between the germline ends. This CDR3 is built from 14 residues. The CDR3 protein is CASSLAGTKETQYF. CDR3 in DNA: TGTGCCAGCAGTTTGGCCGGGACAAAAGAGACCCAGTACTTC.

This clone was detected only once. This chain connects TRBV7-6 to TRBJ2-2; 7 nucleotides line up with TRBD2. With V trimmed by 4 bases and J by 5 bases, 19 bases remained unmatched. The germline V gene encodes CDR1 SGHVS and CDR2 FNYEAQ. The CDR3 contains 19 residues. CDR3 residues: CASSSRTLGGLGRTGELFF. The CDR3 bases are TGTGCCAGCAGCTCCCGGACCCTGGGGGGGTTAGGAAGGACCGGGGAGCTGTTTTTT.

This clone was recorded only once. The CDR3 loop reads CASSYWDRDGNEKLFF. The CDR3 DNA is TGTGCCAGCAGTTACTGGGACAGGGACGGGAATGAAAAACTGTTTTTT. V usage is TRBV6-5 and J usage is TRBJ1-4; 9 bases map to TRBD1. CDR1 and CDR2 (germline): MNHEY, SVGAGI. Trimming cost V 1 base and J 5 bases; bases outside gene matches: 5. This CDR3 spans 16 amino acids.

The gene calls are TRBV12-2 and TRBJ2-1; the tabulated D call, TRBD2, remains unverified against the DNA. TRBV12-2 is deemed a pseudogene. CDR3 length: 18 amino acids. CDR3 amino acids: CASRLAGTSGSLYNEQFF. In DNA form, the CDR3 reads TGTGCAAGTCGCTTAGCCGGGACTAGCGGGAGCCTCTACAATGAGCAGTTCTTC.

This chain connects TRBV2 to TRBJ2-5; D not certain. CDR3 length: 14 residues. CDR1 is SNHLY and CDR2 is FYNNEI in the germline V gene. The V end was cut by 5 bases, the J end by 2 bases, with 12 bases between. CDR3 sequence (DNA): TGTGCCAGCAGTCGAAGCACCCCTCAAGAGACCCAGTACTTC. Translating gives CASSRSTPQETQYF.

The V gene is TRBV30, the J gene TRBJ2-7, with D possibly being TRBD2 (5 bases). Germline values: CDR1 GTSNPN, CDR2 SVGIG (reference sequence). V lost 0 bases, J lost 0 bases, and 15 bases lay in between. The CDR3 sequence is 16 residues long. CDR3 in DNA: TGTGCCTGGAGTGTACCCAACGAGCGGAGCTCCTACGAGCAGTACTTC. It is translated as CAWSVPNERSSYEQYF.

V is TRBV6-4 and J is TRBJ2-2; tentative D call: TRBD2 (6 bases). Trimming left V 4 bases short and J 2 bases short, with 14 bases between. Germline V CDR1 and CDR2: MRHNA, SNTAGT. This CDR3 comprises 16 residues. CDR3 in amino acids: CASSAFPAGNTGELFF. For the CDR3, the DNA is TGTGCCAGCAGTGCGTTCCCAGCGGGTAACACCGGGGAGCTGTTTTTT.

This clone was recorded only once. The chain recombines TRBV6-1 with TRBJ1-5, with D hard to call. CDR1 and CDR2 from the germline V gene are MNHNS and SASEGT. V was shortened by 2 bases and J by 2 bases, with 13 bases between the two germline ends. The CDR3 extends over 16 amino acids. The CDR3 bases are TGTGCCAGCAGTGAATTTGGTGTAAGGCGCAATCAGCCCCAGCATTTT. Encoded protein: CASSEFGVRRNQPQHF.

V gene TRBV9 combines with J gene TRBJ2-5; a weak D match, TRBD1 (5 bases). The CDR3 contains 14 residues. The V gene's germline CDR1 is SGDLS and CDR2 YYNGEE. Trimming stripped 4 bases from V and 2 bases from J, with 12 bases between. The CDR3, as DNA: TGTGCCAGCAGCCTAGGGGCAGGGCAAGAGACCCAGTACTTC. Translating it yields CASSLGAGQETQYF.

The chain couples TRBV11-2 to TRBJ1-2; no clear D. Germline CDR1 is SGHAT and CDR2 is FQNNGV. There are 15 residues in the CDR3. Trimming took 5 bases from V and 0 from J, leaving 13 bases between them. The DNA of the CDR3 is TGTGCCAGCAGCAGTCTTAGGTTGGCTAACTATGGCTACACCTTC. It encodes CASSSLRLANYGYTF.

In regard to this clone: Other DNA sequences of this sample code for an identical CDR3. The chain links TRBV5-1 to TRBJ2-7; unclear D gene. V was shortened by 2 bases and J by 3 bases, with 9 bases between the two germline ends. Germline loops: CDR1 SGHRS, CDR2 YFSETQ. This CDR3 has 13 amino acids. CDR3 region: CASSFGGGYEQYF. CDR3 coding DNA: TGCGCCAGCAGCTTTGGCGGCGGCTACGAGCAGTACTTC.